The rows below give T cell receptor beta chains drawn from one sample of a study of cytomegalovirus exposure and HLA in healthy donors. The table came from immunoSEQ multiplex PCR; TCRdb's copy has only in-frame clones and leaves some out. The table records fewer than 70,000 clones, roughly 70% of them present only once. Sequenced sample: PBMCs. The receptors come from a woman in her 30s in good health and CMV-seronegative. The CDR3 runs from the conserved cysteine through the conserved F or W. Fields, in order: D gene, V gene, clone size, J gene, CDR3 length, CDR3 protein, CDR3 DNA. A D gene is named only where the DNA matches it firmly. Part of the rows lack a size; the others show once, few, many or a class for expanded clones.

>TRBD1|TRBV5-4|.|TRBJ1-2|15
CASRRGGTENYGYTF
TGTGCCAGCAGAAGAGGTGGGACAGAGAACTATGGCTACACCTTC
>.|TRBV27|few|TRBJ1-5|13
CASSFQTGEPQHF
TGTGCCAGCAGTTTTCAGACGGGTGAGCCCCAGCATTTT
>TRBD2|TRBV19|few|TRBJ2-3|15
CASSIRRGGTDTQYF
TGTGCCAGTAGTATAAGGCGGGGGGGTACAGATACGCAGTATTTT
>.|TRBV5-1|.|TRBJ1-1|13
CASSLQRSTEAFF
TGCGCCAGCAGCTTACAGCGGAGCACTGAAGCTTTCTTT
>.|TRBV11-2|.|TRBJ2-7|15
CASSYTPTVSYEQYF
TGTGCCAGCAGCTATACCCCCACAGTCTCCTACGAGCAGTACTTC
>TRBD2|TRBV4-1|once|TRBJ2-4|18
CASSQGLAGGRGKNIQYF
TGCGCCAGCAGCCAGGGACTAGCGGGGGGGCGGGGCAAAAACATTCAGTACTTC
>.|TRBV27|.|TRBJ2-2|16
CASSFNSITPYGELFF
TGTGCCAGCAGTTTTAACTCGATAACGCCATACGGGGAGCTGTTTTTT
>.|TRBV7-9|.|TRBJ1-1|14
CASSLMDRNTEAFF
TGTGCCAGCAGCTTAATGGACAGGAACACTGAAGCTTTCTTT
>TRBD1|TRBV2|.|TRBJ1-6|14
CASRDRGSNSPLHF
TGTGCCAGCAGGGACAGGGGTTCCAATTCACCCCTCCACTTT
>TRBD1|TRBV5-4|.|TRBJ1-1|17
CASTPPGTGGMNTEAFF
TGTGCCAGCACCCCGCCCGGGACAGGGGGTATGAACACTGAAGCTTTCTTT
>.|TRBV18|.|TRBJ2-7|13
CASSREGASRQYF
TGTGCCAGCTCACGTGAAGGGGCCTCGCGGCAGTACTTC
>TRBD1|TRBV6-5|few|TRBJ2-1|14
CASSFRTGMVEQFF
TGTGCCAGCAGTTTTAGGACAGGGATGGTTGAGCAGTTCTTC
>TRBD1|TRBV15|few|TRBJ2-7|14
CATSDRQGHYEQYF
TGTGCCACCAGCGATAGACAGGGTCACTACGAGCAGTACTTC
>TRBD1|TRBV19|.|TRBJ1-1|15
CASSISRTGNTEAFF
TGTGCCAGTAGTATTAGTCGGACAGGAAACACTGAAGCTTTCTTT
>TRBD1|TRBV13|few|TRBJ1-5|14
CASSLGQGGQPQHF
TGTGCCAGCAGCTTGGGACAGGGCGGTCAGCCCCAGCATTTT
>TRBD1|TRBV5-4|.|TRBJ1-5|16
CASSWGGTASNQPQHF
TGTGCCAGCAGCTGGGGTGGGACAGCTAGCAATCAGCCCCAGCATTTT
>TRBD1|TRBV7-9|.|TRBJ1-1|15
CASSLIERTGYKAFF
TGTGCCAGCAGCCTTATAGAAAGGACAGGGTATAAGGCTTTCTTT
>.|TRBV13|.|TRBJ2-1|15
CASSLGDRSYNEQFF
TGTGCCAGCAGTCTCGGTGATCGTAGCTACAATGAGCAGTTCTTC
>.|TRBV15|.|TRBJ2-6|16
CATSTGQLSGANVLTF
TGTGCCACCAGCACAGGACAGCTCTCTGGGGCCAACGTCCTGACTTTC
>TRBD2|TRBV4-1|once|TRBJ2-7|14
CASSLGPGGYEQYF
TGCGCCAGCAGCCTAGGCCCGGGGGGGTACGAGCAGTACTTC
>.|TRBV12-5|.|TRBJ2-5|15
CASGPRAGWGETQYF
TGTGCTAGTGGTCCCCGGGCAGGGTGGGGTGAGACCCAGTACTTC
>TRBD2|TRBV5-6|.|TRBJ2-1|17
CASSIASGGASYNEQFF
TGTGCCAGCAGCATAGCTAGCGGGGGGGCCTCCTACAATGAGCAGTTCTTC
>TRBD1|TRBV11-2|.|TRBJ1-1|13
CASSLGDRVNAFF
TGTGCCAGCAGCCTAGGGGACAGGGTTAACGCTTTCTTT
>TRBD2|TRBV9|.|TRBJ2-1|15
CASSTSGSSYNEQFF
TGTGCCAGCAGCACTAGCGGGAGCTCCTACAATGAGCAGTTCTTC
>.|TRBV7-2|.|TRBJ1-3|13
CASSYSSGNTIYF
TGTGCCAGCTCTTATAGCTCTGGAAACACCATATATTTT
>TRBD2|TRBV4-2|.|TRBJ2-2|15
CASSPLGGVTGELFF
TGTGCCAGCAGCCCCCTGGGAGGGGTCACCGGGGAGCTGTTTTTT
>.|TRBV10-2|.|TRBJ1-5|15
CASSESAGVNQPQHF
TGCGCCAGCAGTGAGTCGGCAGGGGTTAATCAGCCCCAGCATTTT
>TRBD2|TRBV29-1|.|TRBJ2-7|13
CSVERRGANEQYF
TGCAGCGTTGAGAGGCGGGGGGCCAACGAGCAGTACTTC
>TRBD2|TRBV29-1|.|TRBJ2-3|18
CSAPLLTSGGAFPDTQYF
TGCAGCGCTCCTTTATTGACTAGCGGGGGGGCATTCCCAGATACGCAGTATTTT
>.|TRBV2|.|TRBJ2-1|16
CASQEGQLISYNEQFF
TGTGCCAGCCAGGAGGGGCAGCTTATCTCCTACAATGAGCAGTTCTTC
>TRBD1|TRBV30|.|TRBJ2-7|15
CAWSRTGTGSYEQYF
TGTGCCTGGAGTCGAACCGGGACAGGGTCCTACGAGCAGTACTTC
>.|TRBV19|.|TRBJ1-2|17
CASSPSAPVGANYGYTF
TGTGCCAGTAGTCCCTCGGCCCCGGTAGGGGCTAACTATGGCTACACCTTC